This T cell receptor beta chain was obtained from a study of radiotherapy plus CTLA-4 blockade in lung cancer. Study-level results: TCR clones originating in tumors grew in number in blood after radiotherapy plus ipilimumab.

Comments on this clone: Antigen unknown.

This CDR3 comprises 17 residues. Trimming removed 4 bases at V and 4 bases at J, with 20 bases between. Germline V CDR1 and CDR2: SGHRS, YFSETQ. Only in-frame clones appear in the TCRdb table, and some are missing; sequencing was by immunoSEQ multiplex PCR. The repertoire holds some 110,000 clones, with 65% to 85% as singletons. The clonotype originates from a human donor with non-small cell lung cancer who had a partial response to radiotherapy plus ipilimumab. This chain uses TRBV5-1 with TRBJ2-2, with TRBD1 as a possible D gene (5 bases). This sample comprised peripheral blood, obtained from a patient treated with radiotherapy plus ipilimumab. In DNA, the CDR3 is TGCGCCAGCAGCCCCTCATTAACACGGACACCCACCGGGGAGCTGTTTTTT. This sequence encodes CASSPSLTRTPTGELFF.